Shown below are 16 T cell receptor beta chains from a single sample sequenced in a study of blood T cell repertoires in COVID-19. Assay used: immunoSEQ multiplex PCR; TCRdb lists only in-frame clones, some missing. The sample lists about 260,000 clones; around 90% were seen once. The sequencing input was peripheral blood. The source is a human donor in a cohort sampled during active COVID-19.

J is TRBJ1-3 and V is TRBV9, with TRBD1 as a possible D gene (6 bases). V dropped 2 bases and J dropped 2 bases, with 8 bases sitting between them. The germline CDR1 and CDR2 sequences are SGDLS and YYNGEE. The CDR3 runs to 14 residues. CDR3 amino acids: CASSVNRAGNTIYF. For the CDR3, the DNA is TGTGCCAGCAGCGTCAACAGGGCTGGAAACACCATATATTTT.

The chain couples TRBV6-2 or TRBV6-3 to TRBJ2-7, with 9 bases aligning to TRBD2. Germline V gives CDR1 MNHEY, CDR2 SVGEGT. The V segment lost 0 bases and the J segment 3 bases; nucleotides outside the gene matches: 12. This CDR3 contains 18 residues. CDR3 region: CASSYSASGVNNGYEQYF. Written as DNA, the CDR3 is TGTGCCAGCAGTTACTCGGCTAGCGGGGTGAATAATGGCTACGAGCAGTACTTC.

The chain has TRBV19 and TRBJ1-1; TRBD1 agrees at 8 bases. V lost 6 bases and J lost 3; bases outside the gene matches: 6. The CDR3 covers 14 residues. Germline V lookup: CDR1 LNHDA, CDR2 SQIVND (reference sequence). CDR3 DNA sequence: TGTGCCAGTAGATTGGACAGGGAGGACACTGAAGCTTTCTTT. This sequence encodes CASRLDREDTEAFF. Complete variable domain (other parts from reference TRBV19 and TRBJ1-1): DGGITQSPKYLFRKEGQNVTLSCEQNLNHDAMYWYRQDPGQGLRLIYYSQIVNDFQKGDIAEGYSVSREKKESFPLTVTSAQKNPTAFYLCASRLDREDTEAFFGQGTRLTVV.

A single count supports this clone. Other DNA sequences in this sample translate to the same CDR3. The gene calls are TRBV6-6 and TRBJ1-2; 7 nucleotides align to TRBD1. The germline gives CDR1 MNHNY, CDR2 SVGAGI (reference sequence). The CDR3 has 13 amino acids. V lost 2 bases to trimming and J lost 3 bases; unmatched junction nucleotides: 0. The CDR3 DNA is TGTGCCAGCAGTTACGACAGGGACTATGGCTACACCTTC. As protein: CASSYDRDYGYTF.

The chain recombines TRBV19 with TRBJ2-1; no firm D call. The CDR3 has 14 residues. Germline CDR1 and CDR2: LNHDA and SQIVND (reference sequence). V lost 3 bases, J lost 7 bases, and 13 bases lay in between. The CDR3 region is CASSITQVQNEQFF. The CDR3 DNA is TGTGCCAGTAGTATTACCCAGGTACAGAATGAGCAGTTCTTC.

V and J are TRBV27 and TRBJ1-2, with a weak D call TRBD1 (5 bases). Germline assignment: CDR1 MNHEY and CDR2 SMNVEV (reference sequence). V gave up 4 bases and J gave up 7 bases, with 10 bases separating them. The CDR3 runs 12 residues. The CDR3 region is CASSYQGTGYTF. DNA for the CDR3: TGTGCCAGCAGTTATCAGGGAACTGGCTACACCTTC.

The chain combines TRBV6-5 with TRBJ2-1, with TRBD2 matching 8 bases. Trimming took 6 bases from V and 1 from J; bases not matched to a gene: 5. This CDR3 is 15 amino acids long. CDR1 is MNHEY, CDR2 SVGAGI, per germline. Here the CDR3 DNA reads TGTGCCAGCAGATCAACTAGCGGATCCTACAATGAGCAGTTCTTC. Translating it yields CASRSTSGSYNEQFF.

This clone was detected only a few times. The J gene is TRBJ1-1, the V gene TRBV30; TRBD1 is a possible D gene (5 bases). V dropped 4 bases and J dropped 11 bases, with 23 bases sitting between them. CDR3 length: 14 residues. Germline CDR1 GTSNPN, CDR2 SVGIG (reference sequence). In nucleotides, the CDR3 is TGTGCCTGGAAACCCATGAGGGGAGGGGTCGGGGCTTTCTTT. It codes for CAWKPMRGGVGAFF.

V usage is TRBV7-3 and J usage is TRBJ2-3; TRBD2 might be the D (6 bases). In germline, CDR1 is SGHTA, CDR2 FQGTGA. The V end lost 2 bases, the J end lost 5 bases, and 11 bases lay between the germline ends. The CDR3 runs 14 residues. The CDR3 sequence is CASSLAAGRDTQYF. The CDR3 bases are TGTGCCAGCAGCTTAGCGGCGGGAAGAGATACGCAGTATTTT.

The chain links TRBV27 to TRBJ2-7, with TRBD2 identical over 8 bases. Germline CDR1 reads MNHEY; CDR2 reads SMNVEV (reference sequence). J lost 6 bases, V lost 3 bases, and 10 bases had no gene match. The CDR3 has 15 amino acids. CDR3 bases: TGTGCCAGCAGTTTTGGACTAGCCTTGATAGCCGAGCAGTACTTC. Translation: CASSFGLALIAEQYF.

This clone was detected once. The chain has TRBV5-1 and TRBJ1-2; perhaps TRBD1 as D (5 bases). This CDR3 contains 12 residues. The V end lost 6 bases, the J end lost 7 bases, and 13 bases lay between the germline ends. CDR1 is SGHRS and CDR2 is YFSETQ in the germline V gene. CDR3 protein: CASTGGTAGYTF. CDR3 bases: TGCGCCAGCACAGGAGGGACCGCTGGCTACACCTTC.

The gene calls are TRBV18 and TRBJ2-5; 11 bases align to TRBD1. Germline V gene data show CDR1 as KGHSH and CDR2 as LQKENI. The V and J ends lost 3 bases and 5 bases, in that order; junction bases with no gene match: 14. The length of the CDR3 is 18 residues. CDR3 nucleotides: TGTGCCAGCTCACCTCGACGCCCCGGGACAGGGGGTCGTGAGACCCAGTACTTC. Protein product: CASSPRRPGTGGRETQYF.

This chain connects TRBV18 to TRBJ2-7, with 15 bases aligning to TRBD2. CDR1 is KGHSH, CDR2 LQKENI, per germline. The ends lost 3 bases at V and 2 bases at J; junction bases unmatched: 5. This CDR3 region has 17 residues. The CDR3 bases are TGTGCCAGCTCACCCCGAGGACTAGCGGGGGGGACCTACGAGCAGTACTTC. Translating gives CASSPRGLAGGTYEQYF.

The CDR3 DNA reads as TGTGCCAGCAGCTTATGGGGCAGCTCTTACACCGGGGAGCTGTTTTTT. It codes for CASSLWGSSYTGELFF. J is TRBJ2-2 and V is TRBV11-2; D may be TRBD1 (5 bases). Germline loops: CDR1 SGHAT, CDR2 FQNNGV. The V end was cut by 2 bases, the J end by 3 bases, with 13 bases between. The CDR3 totals 16 residues.

The rearrangement uses TRBV27 and TRBJ2-7, with D possibly matching TRBD1 (6 bases). This CDR3 spans 15 amino acids. In germline, CDR1 is MNHEY, CDR2 SMNVEV (reference sequence). The germline V and J ends were trimmed by 0 bases and 2 bases, with 11 bases remaining between them. The CDR3 protein is CASSLSRGGPYEQYF. The CDR3 DNA is TGTGCCAGCAGTTTATCCAGGGGTGGACCCTACGAGCAGTACTTC.

V gene TRBV7-3 combines with J gene TRBJ2-3, with 7 bases that match TRBD1. The CDR3 loop spans 12 amino acids. Trimming took 2 bases from V and 9 from J; bases not matched to a gene: 2. Germline V gene sequence: CDR1 SGHTA, CDR2 FQGTGA. The CDR3 spells CASSLETGTQYF. DNA of the CDR3: TGTGCCAGCAGCTTAGAGACAGGGACGCAGTATTTT.